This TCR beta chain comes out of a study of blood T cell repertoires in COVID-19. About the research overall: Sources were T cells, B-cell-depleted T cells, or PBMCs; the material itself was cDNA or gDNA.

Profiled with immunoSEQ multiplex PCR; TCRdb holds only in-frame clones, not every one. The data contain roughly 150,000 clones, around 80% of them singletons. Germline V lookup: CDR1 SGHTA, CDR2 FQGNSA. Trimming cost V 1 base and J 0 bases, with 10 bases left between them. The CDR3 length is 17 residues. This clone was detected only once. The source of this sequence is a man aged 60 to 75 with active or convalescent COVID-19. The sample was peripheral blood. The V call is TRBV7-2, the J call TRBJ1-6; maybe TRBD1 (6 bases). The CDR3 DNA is TGTGCCAGCAGCTTAGGTCAGGGGAGCTCCTATAATTCACCCCTCCACTTT. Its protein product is CASSLGQGSSYNSPLHF.